Below are 22 T cell receptor beta chains sequenced from a single sample in a study of naive and memory T cell subsets. Two oligonucleotides, mixed equimolar, formed the beta constant-region primer covering TRBC1 and TRBC2. Four rounds of PCR amplified the ligated cDNA using nested alpha and beta constant-region primers plus SP2. MiXCR, run by TCRdb on the UMI-ligation and nested PCR reads, gives a single entry per CDR3 protein. In the table there are about 120,000 distinct CDR3 sequences, 36% of which are singletons. The sequencing sample was made of central memory CD4+ T cells from blood. These receptors all come from a human donor in good health.

This clonotype was seen a few times. This chain links TRBV9 with TRBJ2-1; D unresolved. CDR3 length: 14 amino acids. Trimming removed 3 bases from V and 4 bases from J, with 11 bases in between. From germline, CDR1 is SGDLS and CDR2 YYNGEE. CDR3 sequence: CASSEKPIYNEQFF. CDR3 DNA sequence: TGTGCCAGCAGCGAAAAGCCAATTTACAATGAGCAGTTCTTC. Supplemented by reference TRBV9 and TRBJ2-1, the full variable domain reads DSGVTQTPKHLITATGQRVTLRCSPRSGDLSVYWYQQSLDQGLQFLIQYYNGEERAKGNILERFSAQQFPDLHSELNLSSLELGDSALYFCASSEKPIYNEQFFGPGTRLTVL.

At least ten counts were recorded for this clonotype. V and J are TRBV28 and TRBJ2-1; 12 bases are a match to TRBD1. This CDR3 spans 15 amino acids. The ends lost 6 bases at V and 4 bases at J; junction bases unmatched: 4. CDR1 is MDHEN, CDR2 SYDVKM, per germline. CDR3 coding DNA: TGTGCCAGCAGAGGGACAGGGGGCAGATACAATGAGCAGTTCTTC. This codes for CASRGTGGRYNEQFF.

As DNA, the CDR3 is TGTGCCTGGAGGGGCGGTATCGGGGTCATGAACACTGAAGCTTTCTTT. It specifies CAWRGGIGVMNTEAFF. J is TRBJ1-1 and V is TRBV30; D call uncertain. Germline CDR1 GTSNPN, CDR2 SVGIG (reference sequence). Trimming took 3 bases from V and 0 from J, leaving 17 bases between them. This CDR3 contains 16 residues.

This clonotype appeared a few times. This chain joins TRBV6-2 or TRBV6-3 and TRBJ1-5; 11 nucleotides match TRBD1. The CDR3 extends over 15 amino acids. With V trimmed by 2 bases and J by 7 bases, 4 bases remained unmatched. Germline CDR1 reads MNHEY; CDR2 reads SVGEGT. The chain's CDR3 is CASSYGTGGSQPQHF. CDR3 nucleotide sequence: TGTGCCAGCAGTTACGGGACAGGGGGTTCACAGCCCCAGCATTTT.

This clonotype has only a few counts. V gene TRBV28 combines with J gene TRBJ2-1, with D possibly matching TRBD2 (7 bases). The ends were cut back, 6 bases at V and 5 bases at J, with 23 bases in the middle. Germline CDR1 reads MDHEN; CDR2 reads SYDVKM. This CDR3 is built from 17 residues. The CDR3 coding sequence is TGTGCCAGCAGATTTTCCCCCCCGCGGGGGCTAAACAATGAGCAGTTCTTC. Protein: CASRFSPPRGLNNEQFF.

This clonotype was counted only a few times. This rearrangement joins TRBV29-1 to TRBJ2-1; 7 bases fit TRBD1. V lost 4 bases to trimming and J lost 3 bases; unmatched junction nucleotides: 9. The CDR3 runs 15 residues. Germline V CDR1 and CDR2: SQVTM, ANQGSEA. The CDR3 here is CSVVRSGTDYNEQFF. In DNA, the CDR3 is TGCAGCGTTGTCCGATCCGGGACAGACTACAATGAGCAGTTCTTC.

V is TRBV14 and J is TRBJ1-1, with unresolved D. This CDR3 contains 13 residues. Per the germline V gene, CDR1 is SGHDN and CDR2 is FVKESK. Trimming took off 4 bases at V and 7 bases at J, with 13 bases between the two ends. The CDR3 region is CASSRAGRSEAFF. Here the CDR3 DNA reads TGTGCCAGCAGCCGAGCAGGCCGGAGTGAAGCTTTCTTT.

This clonotype has more than one count but fewer than ten. The chain combines TRBV6-6 with TRBJ2-5, with 10 bases fitting TRBD1. Per the germline V gene, CDR1 is MNHNY and CDR2 is SVGAGI (reference sequence). V was pared by 5 bases and J by 5 bases, with 8 bases of the junction left unmatched. The CDR3 runs to 15 residues. The CDR3 DNA is TGTGCCAGCAGTCCCCGGGACAGGGGAGGGGAGACCCAGTACTTC. Protein product: CASSPRDRGGETQYF.

The chain uses TRBV5-8 and TRBJ1-2; TRBD1 matches at 8 bases. The CDR3 is 14 residues long. Germline CDR1 SGHTS, CDR2 YDEGEE. V was pared by 4 bases and J by 4 bases, with 6 bases of the junction left unmatched. The CDR3, as DNA: TGTGCCAGCAGCGGAGGGACAGGTCTCTATGGCTACACCTTC. This encodes CASSGGTGLYGYTF.

V gene TRBV10-3 combines with J gene TRBJ2-1; D not certain. The CDR3 sequence is 11 residues long. Trimming shortened V by 6 bases and J by 13 bases, and 13 bases separated the two germline ends. Germline V gives CDR1 ENHRY, CDR2 SYGVKD. CDR3 DNA sequence: TGTGCCATCAGGACACAGTGGGCCCAGTTCTTC. This gives the protein CAIRTQWAQFF.

V and J are TRBV27 and TRBJ1-5, with D possibly TRBD1 on 6 matching bases. Germline CDR1 and CDR2: MNHEY and SMNVEV (reference sequence). This CDR3 is 17 amino acids long. V was pared by 0 bases and J by 2 bases, with 14 bases between. The CDR3: CASSLSFRGDGNQPQHF. CDR3 in DNA: TGTGCCAGCAGTTTATCATTTAGGGGGGATGGCAATCAGCCCCAGCATTTT.

This clonotype was counted between two and nine times. V usage is TRBV5-6 and J usage is TRBJ2-7, with D possibly being TRBD2 (6 bases). The CDR3 extends over 11 amino acids. V was trimmed by 4 bases and J by 7 bases, leaving 9 bases between them. The germline V gene has CDR1 SGHDT and CDR2 YYEEEE. The DNA for the CDR3 is TGTGCCAGCAGCGTGGGAGGAGAGCAGTACTTC. This gives the protein CASSVGGEQYF.

This clonotype was detected only a few times. V usage is TRBV15 and J usage is TRBJ1-4; TRBD1 matches 7 bases. This CDR3 region has 15 residues. After removal of 2 bases from V and 3 bases from J, the junction contained 3 bases not matched to a gene. Germline V gives CDR1 LNHNV, CDR2 YYDKDF (reference sequence). Here the CDR3 DNA reads TGTGCCACCAGCAGACCTGGGACAGCTAATGAAAAACTGTTTTTT. Translation: CATSRPGTANEKLFF. The entire variable domain, with the rest obtained from reference TRBV15 and TRBJ1-4, is as follows: DAMVIQNPRYQVTQFGKPVTLSCSQTLNHNVMYWYQQKSSQAPKLLFHYYDKDFNNEADTPDNFQSRRPNTSFCFLDIRSPGLGDTAMYLCATSRPGTANEKLFFGSGTQLSVL.

This clonotype showed up just a few times. The gene calls are TRBV24-1 and TRBJ2-5; D uncertain. Germline V gene sequence: CDR1 KGHDR, CDR2 SFDVKD. This CDR3 spans 12 amino acids. The germline V and J ends were trimmed by 7 bases and 6 bases, with 11 bases remaining between them. CDR3 nucleotides: TGTGCCACCAGCCCCTCTGGGCAGACCCAGTACTTC. Encoded protein: CATSPSGQTQYF.

In DNA, the CDR3 is TGTGCCAGCAGCCAAACCCGGGGACCTAGCACAGATACGCAGTATTTT. This encodes CASSQTRGPSTDTQYF. The chain employs TRBV14 and TRBJ2-3, with D perhaps matching TRBD1 or TRBD2 (5 bases each). Trimming removed 2 bases from V and 0 bases from J, with 12 bases in between. The V gene's germline CDR1 is SGHDN and CDR2 FVKESK. There are 16 residues in the CDR3.

There are a few counts of this clonotype. Written as DNA, the CDR3 is TGCAGCGTAAAACCCAGCAGGAACACTGAAGCTTTCTTT. This sequence encodes CSVKPSRNTEAFF. This chain uses TRBV29-1 with TRBJ1-1; D not resolved. This CDR3 contains 13 residues. Trimming left V 6 bases short and J 1 base short, with 12 bases between. Germline assignment: CDR1 SQVTM and CDR2 ANQGSEA.

This chain joins TRBV10-3 and TRBJ2-1; 8 bases align to TRBD2. The germline gives CDR1 ENHRY, CDR2 SYGVKD. The ends lost 5 bases at V and 9 bases at J; junction bases unmatched: 12. The CDR3 totals 15 residues. CDR3 residues: CAISSAKAGASEQFF. The CDR3 coding sequence is TGTGCCATCAGTTCAGCGAAAGCGGGAGCGAGTGAGCAGTTCTTC.

This clonotype turned up a few times. Relative to the germline gene, one junction end is altered; a read error may explain this. The chain couples TRBV19 to TRBJ2-2; unclear D gene. Per the germline V gene, CDR1 is LNHDA and CDR2 is SQIVND (reference sequence). The CDR3 spans 12 residues. The CDR3 DNA reads as TGTGCCAGTCGTATAAGCACCGGGGAGCTGTTTTTT. Translating it yields CASRISTGELFF.

This clonotype has only a few counts. The genes are TRBV29-1 and TRBJ1-2; D is possibly TRBD1 (5 bases). Trimming stripped 0 bases from V and 3 bases from J, with 17 bases between. The CDR3 runs to 16 residues. The germline CDR1 and CDR2 sequences are SQVTM and ANQGSEA. CDR3 sequence (DNA): TGCAGCGTTGAAGACTACTATGGCCTGGGGGACTATGGCTACACCTTC. Protein: CSVEDYYGLGDYGYTF.

The chain's CDR3 is CASSPSVRGSYNSPLHF. The CDR3 DNA is TGTGCCAGCAGTCCATCGGTCCGAGGCTCCTATAATTCACCCCTCCACTTT. The gene calls are TRBV27 and TRBJ1-6; D call uncertain. V shed 5 bases and J shed 0 bases, with 14 bases lying between them. From germline, CDR1 is MNHEY and CDR2 SMNVEV (reference sequence). The CDR3 is 17 amino acids.

The rearrangement joins TRBV21-1 to TRBJ2-7; TRBD2, the table's D call, was not compared with the DNA. TRBV21-1 is designated a pseudogene. This CDR3 has 9 residues. The CDR3 region has the DNA TGTGCCAGCAGCCCCCGCATTTTTTTC. Protein: CASSPRIFF.

J is TRBJ1-1 and V is TRBV27; D gene unclear. Germline loops: CDR1 MNHEY, CDR2 SMNVEV (reference sequence). The V end lost 3 bases, the J end lost 1 base, and 6 bases lay between the germline ends. This CDR3 is built from 13 residues. For the CDR3, the DNA is TGTGCCAGCAGTTTTGACGGGAACACTGAAGCTTTCTTT. Amino acid sequence: CASSFDGNTEAFF.